This T cell receptor beta chain stems from a study of T cells in localized non-small cell lung cancer. Study observations and caveats: The appearance of a median roughly 61 of the top 100 tumor clones was seen in adjacent lung. Maximal T cell clonality occurred in uninvolved adjacent lung, with tumor ranking below it. Patients showing higher blood T cell density tended to see longer overall survival.

Trimming removed 2 bases at V and 2 bases at J, with 8 bases between. This CDR3 has 14 amino acids. Looked up from germline, CDR1 is SGHNT and CDR2 is YYREEE (reference sequence). The table came from immunoSEQ multiplex PCR; TCRdb's copy has only in-frame clones and leaves some out. The sample has approximately 83,000 clones; more than 75% are singletons. Remarks on this clone: Antigen: not known.

This specimen was peripheral blood, taken before any cancer treatment. V is TRBV5-4 and J is TRBJ1-3, with D unresolved. The TCR was taken from a woman aged 40 to 75 with stage I squamous cell lung carcinoma. CDR3 residues: CASSLPGPGNTIYF. In nucleotides, the CDR3 is TGTGCCAGCAGCTTACCGGGCCCTGGAAACACCATATATTTT.